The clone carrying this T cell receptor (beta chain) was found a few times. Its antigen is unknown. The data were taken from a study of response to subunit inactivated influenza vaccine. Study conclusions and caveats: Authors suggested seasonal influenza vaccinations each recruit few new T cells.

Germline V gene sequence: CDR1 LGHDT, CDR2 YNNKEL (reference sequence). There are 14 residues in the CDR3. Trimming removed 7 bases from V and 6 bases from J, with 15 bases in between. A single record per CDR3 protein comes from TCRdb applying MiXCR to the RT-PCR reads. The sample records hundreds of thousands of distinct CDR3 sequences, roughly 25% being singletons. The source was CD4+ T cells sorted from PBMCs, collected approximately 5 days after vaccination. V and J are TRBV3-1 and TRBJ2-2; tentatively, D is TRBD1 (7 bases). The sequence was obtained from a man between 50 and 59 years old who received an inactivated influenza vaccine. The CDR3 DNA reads TGTGCCAGCACTCCAGGGGGGAATGCCGGGGAGCTGTTTTTT. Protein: CASTPGGNAGELFF.